The table lists the clone carrying this T cell receptor (beta chain) with a few counts. What it binds is unknown. The record originates from a study of T-cell memory formation after mild COVID-19. Findings of the study overall: Cross-reactive memory apparently joined, as some responding clones appeared in pre-infection memory. Clones that got smaller from day 15 to 85 had even CD4/CD8, while clones growing later tipped toward CD4+.

MiXCR was run by TCRdb on the 5' RACE reads, yielding one entry per CDR3 protein. This sample has 190,000 or so distinct CDR3 sequences; about a fifth occur once, and the top ten carry approximately 22%. The germline V gene encodes CDR1 LGHNA and CDR2 YSLEER. The CDR3 runs to 17 residues. V shed 3 bases and J 4 bases; nucleotides not matched to a gene: 12. The clonotype comes from an adult woman who had mild COVID-19 (a few samples of this study predate the infection). Cell type and time point are not known. The chain employs TRBV4-3 and TRBJ2-5, with 9 bases that match TRBD2. Sequencing input: PBMCs or a T cell subset sorted from them (not recorded which). CDR3 nucleotides: TGCGCCAGCAGCCACGACACAATCGGAGCGGGAGGAGAGACCCAGTACTTC. Amino acids: CASSHDTIGAGGETQYF.